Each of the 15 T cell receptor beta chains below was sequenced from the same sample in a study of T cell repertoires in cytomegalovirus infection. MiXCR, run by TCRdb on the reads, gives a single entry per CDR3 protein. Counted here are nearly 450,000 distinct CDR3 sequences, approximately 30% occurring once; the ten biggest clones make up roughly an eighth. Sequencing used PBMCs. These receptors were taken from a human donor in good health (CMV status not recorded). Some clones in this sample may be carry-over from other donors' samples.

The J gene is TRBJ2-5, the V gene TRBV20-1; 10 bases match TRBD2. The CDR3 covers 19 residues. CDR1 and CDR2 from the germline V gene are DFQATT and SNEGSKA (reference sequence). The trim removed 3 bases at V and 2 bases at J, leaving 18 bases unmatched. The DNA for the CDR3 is TGCAGTGCTAGGTACTGGGCGCTAGCGGGGGCTCAGAAACAAGAGACCCAGTACTTC. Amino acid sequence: CSARYWALAGAQKQETQYF.

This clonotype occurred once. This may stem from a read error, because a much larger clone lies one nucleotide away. The CDR3 nucleotides read TGTGCCAGCATCTTAGAACTAGCTGAGAGAGAGACCCAGTACTTC. It specifies CASILELAERETQYF. The V call is TRBV7-2, the J call TRBJ2-5, with D perhaps matching TRBD2 (6 bases). The CDR3 loop spans 15 amino acids. Per germline, CDR1 SGHTA and CDR2 FQGNSA.

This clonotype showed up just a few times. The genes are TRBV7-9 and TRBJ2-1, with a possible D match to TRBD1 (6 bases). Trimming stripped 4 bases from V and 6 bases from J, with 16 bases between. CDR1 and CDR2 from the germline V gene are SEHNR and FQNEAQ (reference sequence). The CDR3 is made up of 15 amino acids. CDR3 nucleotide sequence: TGTGCCAGCAGCTACCCCCTCGGACAGATCAATGAGCAGTTCTTC. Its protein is CASSYPLGQINEQFF.

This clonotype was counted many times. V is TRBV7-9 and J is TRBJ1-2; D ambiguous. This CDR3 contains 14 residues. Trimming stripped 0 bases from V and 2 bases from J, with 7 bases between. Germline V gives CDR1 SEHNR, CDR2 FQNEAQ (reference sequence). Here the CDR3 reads CASSLAPGNYGYTF. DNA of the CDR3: TGTGCCAGCAGCTTAGCACCCGGCAACTATGGCTACACCTTC.

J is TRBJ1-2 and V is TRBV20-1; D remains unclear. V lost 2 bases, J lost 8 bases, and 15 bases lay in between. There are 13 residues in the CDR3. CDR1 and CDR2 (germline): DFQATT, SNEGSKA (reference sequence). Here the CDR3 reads CSARYDTLWGYTF. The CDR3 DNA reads TGCAGTGCTAGATATGATACCCTATGGGGCTACACCTTC.

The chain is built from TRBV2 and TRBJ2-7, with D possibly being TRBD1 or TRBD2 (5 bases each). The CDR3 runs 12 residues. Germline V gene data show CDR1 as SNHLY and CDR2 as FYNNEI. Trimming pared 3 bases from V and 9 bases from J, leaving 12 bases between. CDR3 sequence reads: CASSDGTQGQYF. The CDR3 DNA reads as TGTGCCAGCAGTGACGGGACCCAGGGGCAGTACTTC.

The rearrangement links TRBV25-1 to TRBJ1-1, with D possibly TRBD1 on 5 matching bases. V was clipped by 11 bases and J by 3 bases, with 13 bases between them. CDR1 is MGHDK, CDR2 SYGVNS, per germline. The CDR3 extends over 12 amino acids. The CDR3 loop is CASRVGDTEAFF. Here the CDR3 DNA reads TGTGCCTCTCGTGTGGGGGACACTGAAGCTTTCTTT.

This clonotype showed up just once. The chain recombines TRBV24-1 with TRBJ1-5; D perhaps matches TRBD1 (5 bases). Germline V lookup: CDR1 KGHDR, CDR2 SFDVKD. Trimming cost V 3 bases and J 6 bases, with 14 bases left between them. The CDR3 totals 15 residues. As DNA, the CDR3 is TGTGCCACCAGTGATGGGACGGGCCACGGTCAGCCCCAGCATTTT. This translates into CATSDGTGHGQPQHF.

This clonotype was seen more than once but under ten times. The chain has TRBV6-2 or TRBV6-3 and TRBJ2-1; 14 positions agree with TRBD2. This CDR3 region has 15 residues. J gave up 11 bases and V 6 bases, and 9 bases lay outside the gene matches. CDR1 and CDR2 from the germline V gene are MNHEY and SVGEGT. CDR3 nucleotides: TGTGCCAGCAGACCCGGGACTAGCGGGGGACGTAAGCAGTTCTTC. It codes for CASRPGTSGGRKQFF.

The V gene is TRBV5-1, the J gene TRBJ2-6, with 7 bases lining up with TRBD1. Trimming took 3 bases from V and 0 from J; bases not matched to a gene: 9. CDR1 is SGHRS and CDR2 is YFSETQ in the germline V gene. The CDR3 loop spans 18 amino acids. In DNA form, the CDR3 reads TGCGCCAGCAGCTCAGCCGGGACAGAAGCCTCTGGGGCCAACGTCCTGACTTTC. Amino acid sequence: CASSSAGTEASGANVLTF.

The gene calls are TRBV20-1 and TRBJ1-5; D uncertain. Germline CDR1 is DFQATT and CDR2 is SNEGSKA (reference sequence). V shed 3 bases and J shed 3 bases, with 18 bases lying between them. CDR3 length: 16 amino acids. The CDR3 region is CSARFGYPAANQPQHF. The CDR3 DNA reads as TGCAGTGCTAGGTTTGGGTATCCGGCAGCCAATCAGCCCCAGCATTTT.

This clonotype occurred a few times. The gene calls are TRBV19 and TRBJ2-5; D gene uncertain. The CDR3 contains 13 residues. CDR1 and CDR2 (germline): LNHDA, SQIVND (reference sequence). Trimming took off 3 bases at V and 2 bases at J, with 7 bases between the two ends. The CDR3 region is CASSMSEQETQYF. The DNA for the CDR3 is TGTGCCAGTAGTATGTCAGAGCAAGAGACCCAGTACTTC.

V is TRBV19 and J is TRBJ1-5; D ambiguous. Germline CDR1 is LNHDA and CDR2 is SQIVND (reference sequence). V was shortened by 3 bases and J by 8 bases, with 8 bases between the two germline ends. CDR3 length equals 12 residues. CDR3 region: CASSIERKPQHF. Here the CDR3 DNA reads TGTGCCAGTAGTATCGAGAGGAAGCCCCAGCATTTT. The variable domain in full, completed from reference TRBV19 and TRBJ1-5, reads DGGITQSPKYLFRKEGQNVTLSCEQNLNHDAMYWYRQDPGQGLRLIYYSQIVNDFQKGDIAEGYSVSREKKESFPLTVTSAQKNPTAFYLCASSIERKPQHFGDGTRLSIL.

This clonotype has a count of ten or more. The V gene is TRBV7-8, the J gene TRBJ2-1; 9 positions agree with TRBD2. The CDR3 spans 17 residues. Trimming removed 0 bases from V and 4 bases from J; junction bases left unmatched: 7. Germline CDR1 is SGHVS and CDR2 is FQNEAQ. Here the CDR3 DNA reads TGTGCCAGCAGCTTAGCCACGGGCGGGGGGGCATACAATGAGCAGTTCTTC. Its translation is CASSLATGGGAYNEQFF. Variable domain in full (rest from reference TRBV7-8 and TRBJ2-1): GAGVSQSPRYKVAKRGQDVALRCDPISGHVSLFWYQQALGQGPEFLTYFQNEAQLDKSGLPSDRFFAERPEGSVSTLKIQRTQQEDSAVYLCASSLATGGGAYNEQFFGPGTRLTVL.

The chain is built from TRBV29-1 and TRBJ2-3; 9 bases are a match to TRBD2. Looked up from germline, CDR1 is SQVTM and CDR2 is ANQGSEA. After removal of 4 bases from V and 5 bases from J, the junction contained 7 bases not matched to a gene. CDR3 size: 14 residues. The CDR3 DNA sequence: TGCAGCGTTGCTGAGGCGGGGGGGCAAGATACGCAGTATTTT. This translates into CSVAEAGGQDTQYF.